The 20 T cell receptor beta chains reported below all come from one sample, sequenced in a study of regulatory T cells in long-lasting Graves disease (dated by TCRdb to the early 2020s). The sample's time point label is to be understood as: newly diagnosed GD, antithyroid drugs for less than 3 months. For both TCR sequencing and RNA sequencing, RNA was extracted from PBMCs in TRIzol. Libraries were made using multiplex PCR. Instrument used: Illumina HiSeq 4000. iRepertoire HTBI primers and Arm-PCR amplification of CDR3 regions were used to construct TCR beta libraries. The public reads were reprocessed in TCRdb via fastp at Q25 and MiXCR, keeping in-frame beta chains. For every CDR3 protein sequence, its rows merge into one entry that carries the most common genes and DNA. The sample data list around 330,000 distinct CDR3 sequences, and over 15% of these were observed just once. The ten largest clones capture less than 40% of the sample.

The input for sequencing was peripheral blood mononuclear cells (PBMCs), taken at new diagnosis, from a patient treated with antithyroid drugs. Receptor source: a female donor with Graves disease.

The V and J genes are TRBV28 and TRBJ2-1; the D is unclear. Germline V gene lookup returns CDR1 MDHEN and CDR2 SYDVKM. This CDR3 region has 14 residues. Trimming pared 6 bases from V and 5 bases from J, leaving 14 bases between. CDR3 coding DNA: TGTGCCAGCAGCGCTGGCGGATCTCACAATGAGCAGTTCTTC. It encodes CASSAGGSHNEQFF.

In its sample, this clonotype was seen many times. This chain connects TRBV24-1 to TRBJ1-2, with 9 positions matching TRBD1. Germline V lookup: CDR1 KGHDR, CDR2 SFDVKD. Trimming cost V 4 bases and J 3 bases; bases outside gene matches: 5. The CDR3 is made up of 15 amino acids. The CDR3 sequence is CATSDNRGLDYGYTF. In nucleotides, the CDR3 is TGTGCCACCAGTGACAACAGGGGGCTGGACTATGGCTACACCTTC.

The table lists this clonotype with many counts. The J gene is TRBJ2-1, the V gene TRBV6-1, with D possibly being TRBD2 (6 bases). V gave up 6 bases and J gave up 8 bases, with 14 bases separating them. Germline V gene lookup returns CDR1 MNHNS and CDR2 SASEGT. This CDR3 region has 13 residues. CDR3 nucleotide sequence: TGTGCCAGCAGCACTAGCATTCTCGATGAGCAGTTCTTC. It encodes CASSTSILDEQFF.

This clonotype was recorded at least ten times. The chain uses TRBV28 and TRBJ1-2; D is possibly TRBD1 (6 bases). Trimming stripped 5 bases from V and 3 bases from J, with 13 bases between. This CDR3 is built from 14 residues. Germline V gene sequence: CDR1 MDHEN, CDR2 SYDVKM. The CDR3: CASSERTAYYGYTF. As DNA, the CDR3 is TGTGCCAGCAGTGAGAGGACAGCTTACTATGGCTACACCTTC.

This clonotype was counted at least ten times. This rearrangement joins TRBV10-3 to TRBJ1-2; TRBD1 matches 7 bases. V gave up 4 bases and J gave up 0 bases; unmatched junction bases: 8. This CDR3 comprises 16 residues. Germline CDR1 is ENHRY and CDR2 is SYGVKD. The CDR3 bases are TGTGCCATCAGTGTCGCTACAGGGGAAGCTAACTATGGCTACACCTTC. It encodes CAISVATGEANYGYTF.

To note about this clonotype: A much larger clone lies one base from this, so it may be a read error. V gene TRBV6-1 combines with J gene TRBJ2-1; tentative D call: TRBD1 (5 bases). Germline CDR1 is MNHNS and CDR2 is SASEGT. The CDR3 is 12 amino acids. With 11 bases removed from V and 12 bases from J, the gap between germline ends came to 20 bases. As DNA, the CDR3 is TGTGCCGGCGCAAACCCCGACAGTCGGCAGTTCTTC. Protein sequence: CAGANPDSRQFF.

This clonotype showed up many times. The rearrangement links TRBV28 to TRBJ2-7; 7 bases line up with TRBD2. From germline, CDR1 is MDHEN and CDR2 SYDVKM. The V segment lost 6 bases and the J segment 3 bases; nucleotides outside the gene matches: 2. The CDR3 is 12 residues long. The CDR3 nucleotides are TGTGCCAGCAGCCGGACTAGCTACGAGCAGTACTTC. Its translation is CASSRTSYEQYF.

This clonotype occurred many times. The rearrangement uses TRBV9 and TRBJ2-7; unclear D gene. The CDR3 extends over 15 amino acids. Germline-derived CDR1 and CDR2 are SGDLS and YYNGEE. V gave up 0 bases and J gave up 2 bases, with 12 bases separating them. DNA for the CDR3: TGTGCCAGCAGCGTAGATTGGCCGGCTACCTACGAGCAGTACTTC. The encoded protein is CASSVDWPATYEQYF.

Remarks on this clonotype: This may arise from a read error, as a much more abundant clone is one base away. This chain connects TRBV28 to TRBJ2-7; D is unresolved. V was pared by 4 bases and J by 5 bases, with 3 bases between. The CDR3 totals 10 residues. The germline CDR1 and CDR2 sequences are MDHEN and SYDVKM. The CDR3 bases are TGTGCCAGCAGTTATGACGAGCAGTACTTC. The encoded protein is CASSYDEQYF.

This clonotype was seen a handful of times. The chain links TRBV9 to TRBJ2-3; 10 bases are shared with TRBD2. The CDR3 is 15 residues long. V trimming: 4 bases; J trimming: 10 bases; junction bases outside the gene matches: 12. Germline lookup yields CDR1 SGDLS and CDR2 YYNGEE. This CDR3 is CASSPGEASGGSQYF. CDR3 sequence (DNA): TGTGCCAGCAGCCCCGGTGAGGCTAGCGGGGGTTCGCAGTATTTT.

At least ten counts were recorded for this clonotype. The chain carries TRBV28 and TRBJ1-5; weak D call: TRBD1 (6 bases). The germline V gene encodes CDR1 MDHEN and CDR2 SYDVKM. The CDR3 totals 15 residues. The germline V and J ends were trimmed by 3 bases and 3 bases, with 12 bases remaining between them. The CDR3 here is CASSFTGQSNQPQHF. Written as DNA, the CDR3 is TGTGCCAGCAGTTTCACCGGACAGTCCAATCAGCCCCAGCATTTT.

Worth noting for this clonotype: A read error may produce the germline difference seen at one junction end. The rearrangement uses TRBV12-3 or TRBV12-4 and TRBJ1-2; D not certain. The CDR3 extends over 12 amino acids. This CDR3 is CVSSPGSYGYTF. DNA for the CDR3: TGTGTCAGCAGCCCAGGAAGTTATGGCTACACCTTC.

This chain links TRBV6-1 with TRBJ2-3, with D perhaps TRBD1 or TRBD2 (7 bases each). From germline, CDR1 is MNHNS and CDR2 SASEGT. The CDR3 has 15 residues. V was pared by 6 bases and J by 4 bases, with 17 bases between. The CDR3 loop is CASRARGGVADTQYF. The CDR3 DNA follows: TGTGCCAGCAGGGCCAGGGGGGGAGTGGCAGATACGCAGTATTTT.

This clonotype was counted at least ten times. The V call is TRBV2, the J call TRBJ2-5, with D perhaps matching TRBD1 or TRBD2 (5 bases each). Trimming took 3 bases from V and 1 from J, leaving 15 bases between them. The CDR3 has 16 residues. CDR1 and CDR2 (germline): SNHLY, FYNNEI. The CDR3 protein is CASSDTGIGAQETQYF. CDR3 in DNA: TGTGCCAGCAGTGACACGGGGATAGGGGCCCAAGAGACCCAGTACTTC.

V usage is TRBV18 and J usage is TRBJ2-5; D not resolved. The germline V gene encodes CDR1 KGHSH and CDR2 LQKENI. Trimming removed 1 base from V and 4 bases from J, with 7 bases in between. The CDR3 consists of 13 residues. CDR3 DNA sequence: TGTGCCAGCTCACCACTTGGAGCAGAGACCCAGTACTTC. It is translated as CASSPLGAETQYF.

V is TRBV3-1 and J is TRBJ2-7; a possible D gene is TRBD2 (6 bases). This CDR3 is 14 amino acids long. The V gene's germline CDR1 is LGHDT and CDR2 YNNKEL (reference sequence). The V end lost 4 bases, the J end lost 3 bases, and 13 bases lay between the germline ends. In DNA, the CDR3 is TGTGCCAGCAGCCCAGAGGGACTGCACTACGAGCAGTACTTC. As protein: CASSPEGLHYEQYF.

This clonotype was detected only a few times. The rearrangement uses TRBV7-8 and TRBJ2-1; the match to TRBD1 covers 10 bases. Germline trimming cut 3 bases from V and 5 bases from J; bases unmatched to any gene: 4. Germline lookup yields CDR1 SGHVS and CDR2 FQNEAQ. The CDR3 is 15 amino acids. CDR3 DNA sequence: TGTGCCAGCAGCTTTCCAGGACAGGGGGACAATGAGCAGTTCTTC. It codes for CASSFPGQGDNEQFF. Full variable domain (remainder filled in from reference TRBV7-8 and TRBJ2-1): GAGVSQSPRYKVAKRGQDVALRCDPISGHVSLFWYQQALGQGPEFLTYFQNEAQLDKSGLPSDRFFAERPEGSVSTLKIQRTQQEDSAVYLCASSFPGQGDNEQFFGPGTRLTVL.

At least ten counts were recorded for this clonotype. The chain has TRBV12-3 or TRBV12-4 and TRBJ2-1, with 16 nucleotides matching TRBD2. The CDR3 is 18 residues long. Losses at the gene ends were 6 bases for V and 2 bases for J; bases not matched to a gene: 7. The DNA for the CDR3 is TGTGCCAGCAGGAAGGGACTAGCGGGAGGGATACCCTACAATGAGCAGTTCTTC. This sequence encodes CASRKGLAGGIPYNEQFF.

This clonotype was seen ten or more times. This sequence joins TRBV28 and TRBJ2-7, with 7 bases identical to TRBD2. The V gene end was trimmed by 6 bases and the J gene end by 5 bases; junction bases not matched to a gene: 13. CDR3 size: 15 residues. The germline V gene encodes CDR1 MDHEN and CDR2 SYDVKM. The CDR3 nucleotides are TGTGCCAGCAGCCTCACGGCGGGAGCTAACGACGAGCAGTACTTC. Translating gives CASSLTAGANDEQYF. Full variable domain (missing parts from reference TRBV28 and TRBJ2-7): DVKVTQSSRYLVKRTGEKVFLECVQDMDHENMFWYRQDPGLGLRLIYFSYDVKMKEKGDIPEGYSVSREKKERFSLILESASTNQTSMYLCASSLTAGANDEQYFGPGTRLTVT.

Remarks on this clonotype: A much larger clone differs from this one at a single base, so this may be a read error. J is TRBJ2-1 and V is TRBV11-2; TRBD2 aligns across 10 bases. The CDR3 loop spans 16 amino acids. CDR1 SGHAT and CDR2 FQNNGV come from the germline V gene. The CDR3 DNA is TGTGCCAGCAGCTTAGTATCTAGCGGGGGATACAATGAGCAGTCCTTC. Its protein is CASSLVSSGGYNEQSF. Full variable domain (rest looked up from reference TRBV11-2 and TRBJ2-1): EAGVAQSPRYKIIEKRQSVAFWCNPISGHATLYWYQQILGQGPKLLIQFQNNGVVDDSQLPKDRFSAERLKGVDSTLKIQPAKLEDSAVYLCASSLVSSGGYNEQSFGPGTRLTVL.